This T cell receptor (beta chain) derives from a study of T cell repertoires in cytomegalovirus infection. At least ten counts were recorded for this clonotype. A single record per CDR3 protein comes from TCRdb applying MiXCR to the reads. The profile shows roughly 230,000 distinct CDR3 sequences, approximately 7% of them singletons. Trimming cost V 2 bases and J 4 bases, with 18 bases left between them. Germline V gene data show CDR1 as LNHDA and CDR2 as SQIVND (reference sequence). This CDR3 region has 17 residues. The specimen was PBMCs. The rearrangement uses TRBV19 and TRBJ1-3; D gene unclear. The source of this sequence is a human donor in good health (CMV status not recorded). Some clones in this sample may be carry-over from other donors' samples. CDR3 in amino acids: CASSIMSPNREGNTIYF. CDR3 DNA: TGTGCCAGTAGTATAATGTCGCCGAACCGAGAAGGAAACACCATATATTTT. The whole variable domain, filled in from reference TRBV19 and TRBJ1-3, reads DGGITQSPKYLFRKEGQNVTLSCEQNLNHDAMYWYRQDPGQGLRLIYYSQIVNDFQKGDIAEGYSVSREKKESFPLTVTSAQKNPTAFYLCASSIMSPNREGNTIYFGEGSWLTVV.